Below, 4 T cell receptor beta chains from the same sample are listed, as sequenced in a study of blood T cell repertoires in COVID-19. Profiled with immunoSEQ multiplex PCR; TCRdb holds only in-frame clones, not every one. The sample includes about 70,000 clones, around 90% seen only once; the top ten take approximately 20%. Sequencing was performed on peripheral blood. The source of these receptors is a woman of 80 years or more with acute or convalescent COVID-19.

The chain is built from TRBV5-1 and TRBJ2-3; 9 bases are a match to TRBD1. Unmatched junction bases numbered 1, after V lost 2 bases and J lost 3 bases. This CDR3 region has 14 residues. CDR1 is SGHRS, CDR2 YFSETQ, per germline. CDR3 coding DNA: TGCGCCAGCAGCTTCGGGACAGGGACAGATACGCAGTATTTT. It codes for CASSFGTGTDTQYF.

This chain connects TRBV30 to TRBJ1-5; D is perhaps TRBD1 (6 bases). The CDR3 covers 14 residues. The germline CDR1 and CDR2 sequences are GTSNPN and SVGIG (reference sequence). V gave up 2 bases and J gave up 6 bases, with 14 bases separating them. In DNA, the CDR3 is TGTGCCTGGAGTCTACAGGGAGCGAGTCAGCCCCAGCATTTT. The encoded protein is CAWSLQGASQPQHF.

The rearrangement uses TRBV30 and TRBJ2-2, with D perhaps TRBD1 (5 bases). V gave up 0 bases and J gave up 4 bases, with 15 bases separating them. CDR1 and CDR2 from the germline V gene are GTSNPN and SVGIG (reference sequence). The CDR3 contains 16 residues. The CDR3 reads CAWSVRRQGGTGELFF. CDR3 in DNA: TGTGCCTGGAGTGTACGACGGCAGGGTGGCACCGGGGAGCTGTTTTTT.

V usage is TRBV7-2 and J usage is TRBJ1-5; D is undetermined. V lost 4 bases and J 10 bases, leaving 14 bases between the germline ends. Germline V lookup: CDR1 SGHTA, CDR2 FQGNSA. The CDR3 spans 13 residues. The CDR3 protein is CASSSAVDTPQHF. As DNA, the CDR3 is TGTGCCAGCAGCTCGGCCGTCGACACCCCCCAGCATTTT. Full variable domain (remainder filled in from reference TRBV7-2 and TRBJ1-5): GAGVSQSPSNKVTEKGKDVELRCDPISGHTALYWYRQSLGQGLEFLIYFQGNSAPDKSGLPSDRFSAERTGGSVSTLTIQRTQQEDSAVYLCASSSAVDTPQHFGDGTRLSIL.